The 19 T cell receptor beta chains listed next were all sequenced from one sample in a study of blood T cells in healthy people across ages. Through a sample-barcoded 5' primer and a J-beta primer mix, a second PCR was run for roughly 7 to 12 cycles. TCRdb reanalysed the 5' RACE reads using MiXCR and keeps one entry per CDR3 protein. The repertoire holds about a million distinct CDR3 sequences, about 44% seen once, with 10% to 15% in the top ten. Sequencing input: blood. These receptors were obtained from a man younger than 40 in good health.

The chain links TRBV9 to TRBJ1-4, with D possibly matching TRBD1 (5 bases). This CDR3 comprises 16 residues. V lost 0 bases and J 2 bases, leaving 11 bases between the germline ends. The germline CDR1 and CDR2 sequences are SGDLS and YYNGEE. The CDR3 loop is CASSVGGGRTNEKLFF. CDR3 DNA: TGTGCCAGCAGCGTAGGGGGCGGAAGGACTAATGAAAAACTGTTTTTT.

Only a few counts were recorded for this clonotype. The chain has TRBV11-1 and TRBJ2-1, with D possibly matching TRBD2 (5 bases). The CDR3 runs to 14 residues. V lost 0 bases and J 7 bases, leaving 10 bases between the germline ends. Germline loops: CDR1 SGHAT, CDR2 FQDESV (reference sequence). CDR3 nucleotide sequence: TGTGCCAGCAGCTTAGCACAGAAGCGGAATGAGCAGTTCTTC. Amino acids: CASSLAQKRNEQFF.

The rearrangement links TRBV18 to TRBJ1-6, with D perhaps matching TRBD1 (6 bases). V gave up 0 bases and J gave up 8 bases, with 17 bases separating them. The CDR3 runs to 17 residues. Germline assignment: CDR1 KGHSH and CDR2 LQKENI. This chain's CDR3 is CASSPPYGLRGDSPLHF. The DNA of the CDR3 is TGTGCCAGCTCACCACCGTACGGGCTCAGGGGTGATTCACCCCTCCACTTT.

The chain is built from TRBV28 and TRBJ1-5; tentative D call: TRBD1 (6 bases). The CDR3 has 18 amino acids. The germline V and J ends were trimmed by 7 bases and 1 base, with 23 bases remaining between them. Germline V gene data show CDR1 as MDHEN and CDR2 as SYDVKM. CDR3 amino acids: CASKRDTVRGVSNQPQHF. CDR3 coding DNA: TGTGCCAGCAAGCGGGACACGGTGAGGGGAGTGAGCAATCAGCCCCAGCATTTT.

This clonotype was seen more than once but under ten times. The CDR3 protein is CASSPAAGGRNNEQFF. The CDR3, as DNA: TGCGCCAGCAGTCCAGCCGCGGGGGGCCGAAACAATGAGCAGTTCTTC. The chain recombines TRBV5-1 with TRBJ2-1; 8 positions agree with TRBD2. V gave up 5 bases and J gave up 5 bases; unmatched junction bases: 12. CDR1 SGHRS and CDR2 YFSETQ come from the germline V gene. CDR3 length: 16 residues.

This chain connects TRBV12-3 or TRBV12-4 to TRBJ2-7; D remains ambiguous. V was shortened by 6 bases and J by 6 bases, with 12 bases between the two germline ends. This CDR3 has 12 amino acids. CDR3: CASSRALGEQYF. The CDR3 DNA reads TGTGCCAGCAGCCGAGCCCTCGGCGAGCAGTACTTC.

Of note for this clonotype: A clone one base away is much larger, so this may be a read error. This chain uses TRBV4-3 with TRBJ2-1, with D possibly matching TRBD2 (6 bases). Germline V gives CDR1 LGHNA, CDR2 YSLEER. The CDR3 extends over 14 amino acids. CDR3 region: CASSSGVGYNERFF. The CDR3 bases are TGCGCCAGCAGCTCGGGAGTGGGCTACAATGAGCGGTTCTTC.

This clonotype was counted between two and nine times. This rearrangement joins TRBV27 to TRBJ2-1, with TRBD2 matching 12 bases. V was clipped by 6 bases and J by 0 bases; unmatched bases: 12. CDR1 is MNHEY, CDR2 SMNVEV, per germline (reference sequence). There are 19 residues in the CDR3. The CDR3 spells CASSPLAGGPESSYNEQFF. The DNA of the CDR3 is TGTGCCAGCAGCCCACTAGCGGGGGGCCCGGAGAGCTCCTACAATGAGCAGTTCTTC.

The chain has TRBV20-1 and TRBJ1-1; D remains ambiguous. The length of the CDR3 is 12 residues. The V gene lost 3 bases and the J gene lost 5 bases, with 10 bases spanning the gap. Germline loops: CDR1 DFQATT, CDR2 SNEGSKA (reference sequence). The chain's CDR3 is CSARMGGTEAFF. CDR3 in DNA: TGCAGTGCTAGGATGGGTGGGACTGAAGCTTTCTTT.

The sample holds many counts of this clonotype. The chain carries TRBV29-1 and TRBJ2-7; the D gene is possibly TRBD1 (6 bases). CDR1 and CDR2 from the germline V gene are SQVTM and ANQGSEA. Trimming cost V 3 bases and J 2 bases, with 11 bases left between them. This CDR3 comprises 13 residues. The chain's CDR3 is CSVEGEGAYEQYF. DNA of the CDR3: TGCAGCGTTGAGGGCGAGGGGGCCTACGAGCAGTACTTC.

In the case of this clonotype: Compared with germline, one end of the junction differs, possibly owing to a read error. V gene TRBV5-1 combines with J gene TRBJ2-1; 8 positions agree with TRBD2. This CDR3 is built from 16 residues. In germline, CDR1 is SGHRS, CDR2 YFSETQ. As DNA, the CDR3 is TGCGCCAGCAGCTTGCAAGCGGGGGCGGCCTACAACGAGCAGTTCTTC. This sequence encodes CASSLQAGAAYNEQFF.

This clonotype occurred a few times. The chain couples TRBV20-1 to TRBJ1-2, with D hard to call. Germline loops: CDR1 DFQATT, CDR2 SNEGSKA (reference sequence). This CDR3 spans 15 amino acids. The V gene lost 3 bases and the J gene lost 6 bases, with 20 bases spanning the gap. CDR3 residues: CSASLDRMSEHGYTF. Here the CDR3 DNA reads TGCAGTGCTAGTCTGGACCGCATGTCCGAGCATGGCTACACCTTC.

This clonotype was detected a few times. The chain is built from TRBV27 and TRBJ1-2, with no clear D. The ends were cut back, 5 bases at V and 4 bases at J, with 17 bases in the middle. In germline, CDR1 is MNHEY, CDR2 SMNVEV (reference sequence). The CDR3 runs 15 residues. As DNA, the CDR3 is TGTGCCAGCAGTCCCTCTCCCCCGGGGATCTATGGCTACACCTTC. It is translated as CASSPSPPGIYGYTF.

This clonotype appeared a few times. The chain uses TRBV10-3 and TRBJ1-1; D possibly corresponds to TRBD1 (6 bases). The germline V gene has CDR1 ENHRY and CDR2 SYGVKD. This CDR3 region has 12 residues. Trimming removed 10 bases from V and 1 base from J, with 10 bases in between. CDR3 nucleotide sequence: TGTGCCACCGGACAGTGGAACACTGAAGCTTTCTTT. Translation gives CATGQWNTEAFF.

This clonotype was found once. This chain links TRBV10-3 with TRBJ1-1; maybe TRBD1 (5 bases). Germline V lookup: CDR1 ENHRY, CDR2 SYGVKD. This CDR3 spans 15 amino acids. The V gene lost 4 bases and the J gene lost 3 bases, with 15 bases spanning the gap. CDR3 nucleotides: TGTGCCATCAGTGCGGGACCCAACTTGGACACTGAAGCTTTCTTT. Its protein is CAISAGPNLDTEAFF.

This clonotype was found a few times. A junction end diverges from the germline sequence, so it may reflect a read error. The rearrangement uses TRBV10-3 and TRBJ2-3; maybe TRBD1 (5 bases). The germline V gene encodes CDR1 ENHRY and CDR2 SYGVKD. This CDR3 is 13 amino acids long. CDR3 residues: CAISESERGTQYF. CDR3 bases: TGTGCCATCAGTGAGTCTGAAAGGGGCACGCAATATTTT.

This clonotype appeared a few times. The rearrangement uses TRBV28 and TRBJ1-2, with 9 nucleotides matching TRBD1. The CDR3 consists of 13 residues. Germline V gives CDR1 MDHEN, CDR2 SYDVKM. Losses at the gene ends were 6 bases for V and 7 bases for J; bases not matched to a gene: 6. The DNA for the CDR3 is TGTGCCAGCAGGGGGACAGGGCTCGTTGGCTACACCTTC. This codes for CASRGTGLVGYTF.

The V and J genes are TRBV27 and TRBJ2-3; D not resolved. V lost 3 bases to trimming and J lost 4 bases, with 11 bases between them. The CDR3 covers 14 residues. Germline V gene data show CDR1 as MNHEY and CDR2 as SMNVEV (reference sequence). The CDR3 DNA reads TGTGCCAGCAGTTTTGGCCCAAGACCAGATACGCAGTATTTT. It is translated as CASSFGPRPDTQYF.

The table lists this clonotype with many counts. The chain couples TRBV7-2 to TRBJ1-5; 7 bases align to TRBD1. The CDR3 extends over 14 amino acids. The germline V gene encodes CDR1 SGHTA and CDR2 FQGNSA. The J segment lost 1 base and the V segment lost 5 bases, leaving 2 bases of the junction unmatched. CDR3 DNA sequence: TGTGCCAGCAGCCAGGGACAGAGCAATCAGCCCCAGCATTTT. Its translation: CASSQGQSNQPQHF.